A selection of T cell receptor beta chains follows, all from one sample in a study of blood T cells in healthy people across ages. From the 5' RACE reads, TCRdb called clonotypes with MiXCR, one entry per CDR3 protein. The sample lists 1.5 million to 1.9 million distinct CDR3 sequences; approximately 39% were seen once. Source material: blood. These receptors originate from a woman between 18 and 29 years old in good health. CDR3s include the opening cysteine and the closing phenylalanine or tryptophan. Fields, in order: V gene, J gene, CDR3 protein.

V: TRBV14
J: TRBJ2-3
CDR3: CASSEAQTITDTQYF

V: TRBV25-1
J: TRBJ2-3
CDR3: CASSDPAGTDTQYF

V: TRBV20-1
J: TRBJ1-4
CDR3: CSAEMTQVDEELFF

V: TRBV29-1
J: TRBJ1-1
CDR3: CSAPDRGTEAFF

V: TRBV7-9
J: TRBJ1-5
CDR3: CASRGANQPQHF

V: TRBV7-2
J: TRBJ1-3
CDR3: CASSSRWGQGSSGNTIYF

V: TRBV7-2
J: TRBJ2-5
CDR3: CASSQYLRRETQYF

V: TRBV4-1
J: TRBJ2-3
CDR3: CASSQGSSAPVNTQYF

V: TRBV5-1
J: TRBJ1-2
CDR3: CASSLARLRDGYTF

V: TRBV5-1
J: TRBJ1-1
CDR3: CASSLARARVPTEAFF

V: TRBV5-5
J: TRBJ1-2
CDR3: CASSSRGGYGYTF

V: TRBV15
J: TRBJ2-6
CDR3: CATLSALTLSGANVLTF

V: TRBV28
J: TRBJ1-4
CDR3: CASSPRSRANEKLFF

V: TRBV20-1
J: TRBJ2-6
CDR3: CSAADSVKNSGANVLTF

V: TRBV7-2
J: TRBJ2-5
CDR3: CASSLNLDRIYEQYF

V: TRBV7-2
J: TRBJ1-5
CDR3: CASSSHPQGFGNQPQHF

V: TRBV5-1
J: TRBJ2-1
CDR3: CASSPQGQGPYNEQFF

V: TRBV4-1
J: TRBJ1-2
CDR3: CASSQGQGARGYTF

V: TRBV3-1
J: TRBJ2-1
CDR3: CASSRGRLSYNEQFF

V: TRBV21-1
J: TRBJ2-7
CDR3: CASSNGSFRAGTGTCEQYF

V: TRBV20-1
J: TRBJ2-1
CDR3: CSASPRTQLYEQFF

V: TRBV15
J: TRBJ2-3
CDR3: CATSRGGLADTDTQYF

V: TRBV7-4
J: TRBJ1-5
CDR3: CASSPRLAQQHF

V: TRBV4-3
J: TRBJ1-1
CDR3: CASSQEGRGAMNTEAFF

V: TRBV7-2
J: TRBJ1-2
CDR3: CASSLDGGSTF